The entry below gives a single T cell receptor beta chain sequence along with its context. The antigen this receptor binds is unknown. No much larger clonotype is one base removed from it; base qualities were not supplied. CDR1 and CDR2 are read off the germline V gene as MNHEY and SVGAGI. V is shortened by 4 bases, J by 0 bases, and the region joining them spans 12 bases. The CDR3, from cysteine to phenylalanine, totals 15 residues. Only the CDR3 DNA stays, 45 bases, in frame from base 1. The donors were included in the validation cohort of some 110 subjects, a group kept apart from the roughly 670-subject first cohort. These data originate in a study of cytomegalovirus exposure and HLA in healthy donors (dated by TCRdb to the late 2010s). General notes on the study: The 650 to 800 repertoires of the first cohort and the 110 or so validation repertoires were produced on the same platform, according to a later analysis. The aim of the study was to test whether cataloging public T cell receptors could identify signatures of past pathogen exposure. A separate validation cohort of roughly 130 different subjects was used in addition to the approximately 670-subject first cohort. To predict cytomegalovirus infection status, the study combined high-throughput TCR immunosequencing, statistical association of individual TCRs with disease status, and machine learning. The research as a whole found: The authors suggested that the approach could potentially be generalized to other disease states and immunological phenotypes. In vitro tests confirmed that a few of the cytomegalovirus-associated TCR beta chains recognize cytomegalovirus antigens. While some public TCRs were present in many individuals, most TCR sequences turned up only very rarely across donors. The classifier was reported to diagnose cytomegalovirus status with high specificity and sensitivity in both the original and validation cohorts. The study gave a list of roughly 150 TCR beta chains associated with cytomegalovirus. Of the cluster scores, about 94% were above 0 in a later analysis, which found that TCRs clustered in the first cohort also tended to co-occur in the 110 or so validation repertoires. A later analysis had no HLA typing for the validation cohort, so co-occurrence there was scored across all 120 repertoires.

The library was generated by the immunoSEQ multiplex PCR assay. The study's processing was this. A statistical classification framework was developed to diagnose cytomegalovirus status using the catalog of TCR beta chain sequences. In TCRdb, the immuneACCESS table is reduced to in-frame sequences with V and J assigned. These tables do not hold every clone; where another copy was compared, an unresolved V gene accounts for under half, and the others remain unexplained. V and J calls and clone size are as listed in that table; D and trimming were resolved from the DNA. For this sample there are about 68,000 clones; around 95% appear just once. Around 2.2% of the sample goes to the ten largest clones.

This chain is built from TRBV6-5 and TRBJ1-1; matching of 6 bases hints at TRBD1 as the D gene. This clonotype was sampled from a man aged 18 to 30 in good health and CMV-seronegative. The sequenced material came from PBMCs. The sequence in DNA is TGTGCCAGCAGTTCTGGGGGCCCAATGAACACTGAAGCTTTCTTT. Translated, this is CASSSGGPMNTEAFF.